These T cell receptor beta chains were read from a single sample in a study of radiation and T cells in renal cell carcinoma. Clones were sequenced by immunoSEQ multiplex PCR, and TCRdb holds only the in-frame ones, with some missing. The top ten hold 1.9% of the sample, which has about 130,000 clones, 75% to 85% seen once. Sequencing was performed on blood, taken from a patient whose treatment included radiotherapy and nephrectomy. Receptors were obtained from a woman between 55 and 75 years old with renal cell carcinoma. Both conserved end residues are part of each CDR3. D genes are given only for firm matches. Size tells how often a clone was seen (once, few, many) or the class of an expanded clone, and some rows leave it out.

>TRBJ2-3|TRBV5-1|TRBD1|few
CASSSGTGASLTDTQYF
>TRBJ2-5|TRBV6-5|-|once
CASSYSRGEETQYF
>TRBJ1-2|TRBV7-9|-|-
CASSLGAGYGYTF
>TRBJ2-1|TRBV29-1|-|-
CSVEVVYNEQFF
>TRBJ2-1|TRBV2|TRBD2|-
CASSEWGRDNEQFF
>TRBJ2-5|TRBV6-5|-|once
CACGIRETQYF
>TRBJ2-1|TRBV27|-|-
CASRALDSYNEQFF
>TRBJ2-7|TRBV28|-|few
CASSWNGDSYEQYF
>TRBJ1-1|TRBV18|-|-
CASLSGRLNTEAFF
>TRBJ2-7|TRBV7-9|-|-
CASSLVAGQYYEQYF
>TRBJ2-5|TRBV19|-|-
CASSIRRQETQYF
>TRBJ2-7|TRBV5-8|-|-
CASSPGPRSYEQYF
>TRBJ2-7|TRBV30|-|-
CAWSLGFFYEQYF
>TRBJ1-3|TRBV5-1|-|-
CASSLGIPGNTIYF
>TRBJ2-5|TRBV15|TRBD2|-
CATSRGSGNFGETQYF
>TRBJ1-1|TRBV10-3|-|few
CAISVRQTEAFF
>TRBJ1-2|TRBV13|-|-
CASSLGRTGGGYTF
>TRBJ2-7|TRBV21-1|-|-
CAKPDEQYF
>TRBJ1-1|TRBV5-1|-|-
CASSLKVNTEAFF
>TRBJ2-1|TRBV27|-|-
CASRDYTYNEQFF
>TRBJ2-3|TRBV29-1|-|-
CSVEGLGGRAYISTDTQYF
>TRBJ2-5|TRBV5-1|-|-
CASSLVGDFQETQYF
>TRBJ1-5|TRBV11-2|-|many
CASSLGATGSQPQHF
>TRBJ2-3|TRBV4-2|-|-
CASSQQEGVGTDTQYF
>TRBJ2-7|TRBV30|TRBD2|once
CAWSVGLAMGEQYF
>TRBJ1-1|TRBV7-9|TRBD1|-
CASSHDRGGLDTEAFF
>TRBJ1-5|TRBV19|-|-
CASSMQGYQPQHF
>TRBJ2-2|TRBV7-8|-|-
CASSLAGPRAANTGELFF
>TRBJ1-2|TRBV4-1|-|-
CASSQDGAGPYGYTF
>TRBJ1-1|TRBV5-4|-|once
CASSSIGTEAFF
>TRBJ2-2|TRBV10-1|-|-
CASSEVGGGGNTGELFF
>TRBJ2-1|TRBV6-5|TRBD2|-
CASSLAGVSHNEQFF
>TRBJ1-3|TRBV6-5|-|once
CASSFGLPSSGNTIYF
>TRBJ2-3|TRBV5-4|TRBD2|-
CASSLVTSGSTDTQYF
>TRBJ2-1|TRBV15|-|-
CATSRDRTYTIEQFF
>TRBJ1-2|TRBV5-4|TRBD1|many
CASSPSPLTGDYGYTF
>TRBJ1-5|TRBV28|-|-
CASSWGGRDQPQHF
>TRBJ2-3|TRBV11-3|-|-
CASSLGWSTDTQYF
>TRBJ1-1|TRBV6-5|-|-
CASSYGGRSTEAFF
>TRBJ2-7|TRBV5-1|-|-
CASSAGPNSYEQYF
>TRBJ2-2|TRBV9|-|-
CASSPEGGTGELFF
>TRBJ2-2|TRBV9|-|-
CASSGTGQNTGELFF
>TRBJ2-6|TRBV7-2|-|-
CASSLAPWGTGANVLTF
>TRBJ2-5|TRBV5-1|TRBD2|-
CASSPLAGVEETQYF
>TRBJ1-1|TRBV11-2|TRBD1|-
CASSLGGQGNTEAFF
>TRBJ2-1|TRBV6-1|-|-
CASSESRYDEQFF
>TRBJ2-7|TRBV28|-|-
CASSFGQQHEQYF
>TRBJ2-1|TRBV5-1|-|-
CASSLVVALSSYNEQFF
>TRBJ2-7|TRBV29-1|TRBD2|-
CSVDYGGVEQYF
>TRBJ2-7|TRBV15|-|-
CATSRGPYEQYF
>TRBJ1-2|TRBV27|TRBD1|few
CASSRTGTGGASPYGYTF
>TRBJ1-2|TRBV15|-|-
CATSRDANPSLHGYTF
>TRBJ2-7|TRBV18|-|-
CASSRGGAEGEQYF
>TRBJ1-1|TRBV29-1|-|-
CSVAWDRGSEAFF
>TRBJ2-3|TRBV4-2|TRBD2|-
CASSPRSPSGAISTDTQYF
>TRBJ2-2|TRBV19|TRBD1|-
CASTPDRGRIANTGELFF
>TRBJ1-1|TRBV18|-|few
CASSPSEGSGSNTEAFF
>TRBJ1-2|TRBV18|-|-
CASSPIDDNYGYTF
>TRBJ1-1|TRBV4-2|TRBD1|-
CASSPMGTGGNEAFF